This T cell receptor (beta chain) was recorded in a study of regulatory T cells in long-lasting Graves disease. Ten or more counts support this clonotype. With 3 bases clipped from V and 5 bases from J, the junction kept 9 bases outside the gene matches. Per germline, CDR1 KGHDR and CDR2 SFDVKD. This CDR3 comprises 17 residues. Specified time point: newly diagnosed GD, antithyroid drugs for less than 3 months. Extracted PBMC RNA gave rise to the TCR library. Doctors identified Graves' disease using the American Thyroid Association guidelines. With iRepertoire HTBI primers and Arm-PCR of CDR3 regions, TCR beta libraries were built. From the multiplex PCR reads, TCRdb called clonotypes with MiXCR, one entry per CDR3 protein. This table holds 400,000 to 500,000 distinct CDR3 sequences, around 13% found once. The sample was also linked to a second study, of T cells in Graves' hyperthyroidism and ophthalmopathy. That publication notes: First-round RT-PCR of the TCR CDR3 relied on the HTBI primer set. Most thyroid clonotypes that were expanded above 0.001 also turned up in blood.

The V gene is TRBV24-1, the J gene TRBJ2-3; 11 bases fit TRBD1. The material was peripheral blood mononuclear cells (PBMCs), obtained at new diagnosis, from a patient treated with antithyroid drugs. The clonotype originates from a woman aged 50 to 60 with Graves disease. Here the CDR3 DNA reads TGTGCCACCAGTGATCGAGCCGGGACAGGGGGTCGAGATACGCAGTATTTT. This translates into CATSDRAGTGGRDTQYF.